The clone carrying this TCR beta chain appeared a few times. Its antigen is still unknown. At one of its ends the junction is not consistent with the germline gene, which may arise from a read error. This CDR3 is 16 amino acids long. The germline CDR1 and CDR2 sequences are SSHAT and FNYEAQ (reference sequence). These data originate in a study of cytomegalovirus exposure and HLA in healthy donors. Points from the study as a whole: Donor immune exposure was known only as CMV serostatus. A later analysis linked a missense DCLRE1C variant to TCR beta V- and J-gene trimming. Altogether, about 160 TCR beta chains were recorded as cytomegalovirus-associated.

Donors counted as nominally healthy when sampled, yet unrecorded immune exposures were likely. PCR employed 60 Vbeta and 13 Jbeta primers. The data were produced by immunoSEQ multiplex PCR, yet TCRdb's version contains in-frame clones alone and is incomplete. The sample consists of some 28,000 clones, 60% to 80% of them appearing once. Sequencing used PBMCs. The TCR sequence derives from a male donor in good health and CMV-seropositive. This rearrangement joins TRBV7-7 to TRBJ2-2, with TRBD2 matching 10 bases. For the CDR3, the DNA is TGTGCTAGCAGCCCCGGTGATAGCGGGAGGCTCGGGGAGCTGTTTTTT. This codes for CASSPGDSGRLGELFF.